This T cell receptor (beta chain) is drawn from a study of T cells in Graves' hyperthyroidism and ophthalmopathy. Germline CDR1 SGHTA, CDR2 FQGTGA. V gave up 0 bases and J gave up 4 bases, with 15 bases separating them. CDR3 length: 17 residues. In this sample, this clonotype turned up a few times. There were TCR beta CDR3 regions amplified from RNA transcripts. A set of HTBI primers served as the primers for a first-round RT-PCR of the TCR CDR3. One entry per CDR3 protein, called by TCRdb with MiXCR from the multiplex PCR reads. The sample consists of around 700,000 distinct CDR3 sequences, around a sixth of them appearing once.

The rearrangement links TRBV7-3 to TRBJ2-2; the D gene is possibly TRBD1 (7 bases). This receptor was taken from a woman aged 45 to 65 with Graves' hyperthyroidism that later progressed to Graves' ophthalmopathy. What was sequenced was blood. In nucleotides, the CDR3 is TGTGCCAGCAGCTTAACGCGGGACAGATTTTTCACCGGGGAGCTGTTTTTT. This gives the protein CASSLTRDRFFTGELFF.